These 2 T cell receptor beta chains were all obtained from the same sample, sequenced in a study of molecular identifiers for immune sequencing clone quantification. Each CDR3 protein is one row after TCRdb ran MiXCR on the PCR reads. The sample carries just under 65,000 distinct CDR3 sequences, about a fifth recorded once. Source material: naive CD8+ T cells from blood, with Jurkat cell RNA spiked in. Subset defined: FACS-sorted CD8+CD4-CCR7+CD45RA+ naive T cells. The receptors shown here come from a human donor in good health. Some libraries in this study had Jurkat cell RNA spiked in.

This clonotype turned up a few times. The chain joins TRBV6-1 to TRBJ2-7; D is possibly TRBD1 or TRBD2 (5 bases each). The V and J ends lost 7 bases and 1 base respectively, with 17 bases between them. This CDR3 region has 15 residues. Germline CDR1 and CDR2: MNHNS and SASEGT. The CDR3 sequence is CASTILGTTSYEQYF. In DNA, the CDR3 is TGTGCCAGCACAATCCTCGGGACGACTTCCTACGAGCAGTACTTC.

This clonotype showed up many times. V and J are TRBV7-9 and TRBJ2-5; 7 nucleotides match TRBD2. V lost 2 bases to trimming and J lost 1 base; unmatched junction nucleotides: 1. CDR1 is SEHNR and CDR2 is FQNEAQ in the germline V gene (reference sequence). The CDR3 has 14 amino acids. For the CDR3, the DNA is TGTGCCAGCAGCTTACCTAGCGGCCAAGAGACCCAGTACTTC. Amino acids: CASSLPSGQETQYF. The whole variable domain, filled in from reference TRBV7-9 and TRBJ2-5, reads DTGVSQNPRHKITKRGQNVTFRCDPISEHNRLYWYRQTLGQGPEFLTYFQNEAQLEKSRLLSDRFSAERPKGSFSTLEIQRTEQGDSAMYLCASSLPSGQETQYFGPGTRLLVL.